These 26 T cell receptor beta chains were all obtained from the same sample, sequenced in a study of blood T cell repertoires in COVID-19. Some clones are missing from TCRdb's copy, which holds only in-frame ones; the method was immunoSEQ multiplex PCR. The profile shows approximately 150,000 clones, roughly 84% of them singletons. What was sequenced was peripheral blood. These receptors all stem from a man in his forties or fifties with acute or convalescent COVID-19.

This clone was observed a few times. CDR3 nucleotides: TGTGCCAGCAGCGCCGGGGACAGGGTCGAGGAAAAACTGTTTTTT. It encodes CASSAGDRVEEKLFF. The chain couples TRBV11-2 to TRBJ1-4; 9 nucleotides line up with TRBD1. Germline CDR1 and CDR2: SGHAT and FQNNGV. This CDR3 contains 15 residues. V lost 5 bases, J lost 8 bases, and 9 bases stayed unmatched.

CDR3 bases: TGTGCCAGTAGTAAGCAGGACAGGGGCACTGAAGCTTTCTTT. This encodes CASSKQDRGTEAFF. This chain links TRBV19 with TRBJ1-1, with TRBD1 matching 9 bases. This CDR3 is built from 14 residues. J gave up 4 bases and V 4 bases, and 4 bases lay outside the gene matches. The germline CDR1 and CDR2 sequences are LNHDA and SQIVND (reference sequence).

V gene TRBV4-2 combines with J gene TRBJ2-3; possible D gene TRBD2, 6 bases. Trimming removed 5 bases from V and 6 bases from J, with 9 bases in between. Germline V lookup: CDR1 LGHNA, CDR2 YNFKEQ. The CDR3 length is 12 residues. CDR3 coding DNA: TGTGCCAGCAGCTTGGAGGGGGATACGCAGTATTTT. Amino acids: CASSLEGDTQYF.

This clone appeared once. The chain links TRBV28 to TRBJ1-4; D call uncertain. Germline V gives CDR1 MDHEN, CDR2 SYDVKM. The CDR3 runs to 15 residues. Trimming took off 3 bases at V and 2 bases at J, with 10 bases between the two ends. CDR3 residues: CASSFGGRTNEKLFF. The DNA of the CDR3 is TGTGCCAGCAGTTTTGGTGGGAGGACTAATGAAAAACTGTTTTTT. The complete variable domain, with remaining parts taken from reference TRBV28 and TRBJ1-4, reads DVKVTQSSRYLVKRTGEKVFLECVQDMDHENMFWYRQDPGLGLRLIYFSYDVKMKEKGDIPEGYSVSREKKERFSLILESASTNQTSMYLCASSFGGRTNEKLFFGSGTQLSVL.

The rearrangement links TRBV2 to TRBJ2-5, with 12 positions matching TRBD2. The ends lost 5 bases at V and 2 bases at J; junction bases unmatched: 3. This CDR3 is 15 amino acids long. Germline V CDR1 and CDR2: SNHLY, FYNNEI. The CDR3 sequence is CASSRLAGAQETQYF. The CDR3 nucleotides read TGTGCCAGCAGTAGACTAGCGGGGGCACAAGAGACCCAGTACTTC.

This clone was recorded once. The chain has TRBV13 and TRBJ1-2; TRBD1 aligns across 9 bases. CDR3 size: 14 residues. Germline V CDR1 and CDR2: PRHDT, FYEKMQ (reference sequence). V lost 3 bases, J lost 12 bases, and 11 bases stayed unmatched. The CDR3, as DNA: TGTGCCAGCAGCTTCTCCCGGGACAGGGTTTTACACACCTTC. It yields the protein CASSFSRDRVLHTF. The entire variable domain, with the rest obtained from reference TRBV13 and TRBJ1-2, is as follows: AAGVIQSPRHLIKEKRETATLKCYPIPRHDTVYWYQQGPGQDPQFLISFYEKMQSDKGSIPDRFSAQQFSDYHSELNMSSLELGDSALYFCASSFSRDRVLHTFGSGTRLTVV.

A single count supports this clone. The CDR3: CASSSAHRTNEKLFF. CDR3 bases: TGTGCCAGCAGTTCCGCCCATCGGACTAATGAAAAACTGTTTTTT. V gene TRBV3-1 (or the pseudogene TRBV3-2) combines with J gene TRBJ1-4; D not resolved. CDR3 length: 15 amino acids. CDR1 is LGHDT, CDR2 YNNKEL, per germline (reference sequence). The V end lost 6 bases, the J end lost 2 bases, and 13 bases lay between the germline ends.

The genes are TRBV7-2 and TRBJ2-2; possible D gene TRBD2, 6 bases. The germline V gene has CDR1 SGHTA and CDR2 FQGNSA. This CDR3 comprises 14 residues. V was pared by 5 bases and J by 7 bases, with 14 bases between. In DNA form, the CDR3 reads TGTGCCAGCAGCCAGGGACGGCGGGGCGGGGAGCTGTTTTTT. It specifies CASSQGRRGGELFF.

In its sample, this clone was seen a few times. In nucleotides, the CDR3 is TGTGCCACCAGCAGAGAGAGATGGGGGACAGCCGAGGGCTACACCTTC. It is translated as CATSRERWGTAEGYTF. This chain uses TRBV15 with TRBJ1-2, with 7 bases identical to TRBD1. The V gene's germline CDR1 is LNHNV and CDR2 YYDKDF (reference sequence). Losses at the gene ends were 0 bases for V and 8 bases for J; bases not matched to a gene: 12. This CDR3 has 16 residues.

This chain links TRBV19 with TRBJ1-1; 7 bases fit TRBD1. Per germline, CDR1 LNHDA and CDR2 SQIVND (reference sequence). The J segment lost 6 bases and the V segment lost 5 bases, leaving 12 bases of the junction unmatched. This CDR3 is 15 amino acids long. The CDR3 reads CASSPRTDRPPEAFF. The CDR3 coding sequence is TGTGCCAGTAGTCCCAGGACGGACAGGCCCCCTGAAGCTTTCTTT.

The rearrangement uses TRBV9 and TRBJ1-1; possible D gene TRBD1, 6 bases. The CDR3 extends over 12 amino acids. V lost 2 bases and J lost 7, with 9 bases in between. Germline CDR1 SGDLS, CDR2 YYNGEE. The CDR3 protein is CASSVLGGEAFF. CDR3 in DNA: TGTGCCAGCAGCGTTCTAGGGGGTGAAGCTTTCTTT.

The chain links TRBV28 to TRBJ2-7, with D tentatively TRBD2 (5 bases). V was cut by 5 bases and J by 3 bases, with 20 bases left in between. CDR3 size: 16 residues. Germline V gives CDR1 MDHEN, CDR2 SYDVKM. The CDR3 reads CASSPRSGSNLYEQYF. DNA for the CDR3: TGTGCCAGCAGTCCGAGAAGCGGCTCCAACCTCTACGAGCAGTACTTC. Variable domain in full (rest from reference TRBV28 and TRBJ2-7): DVKVTQSSRYLVKRTGEKVFLECVQDMDHENMFWYRQDPGLGLRLIYFSYDVKMKEKGDIPEGYSVSREKKERFSLILESASTNQTSMYLCASSPRSGSNLYEQYFGPGTRLTVT.

The V call is TRBV18, the J call TRBJ1-6; D unclear. Germline V gene lookup returns CDR1 KGHSH and CDR2 LQKENI. CDR3 length equals 14 residues. V was trimmed by 6 bases and J by 11 bases, leaving 17 bases between them. The CDR3 is CASSPDRIGPPLHF. CDR3 DNA sequence: TGTGCCAGCTCCCCCGACCGGATTGGGCCACCCCTCCACTTT.

CDR3 in amino acids: CRAVGGTEAFF. CDR3 bases: TGCAGGGCTGTCGGGGGCACTGAAGCTTTCTTT. This chain uses TRBV20-1 with TRBJ1-1, with a possible D match to TRBD1 (5 bases). The CDR3 has 11 residues. Germline V lookup: CDR1 DFQATT, CDR2 SNEGSKA (reference sequence).

V is TRBV10-3 and J is TRBJ1-2, with TRBD1 matching over 8 bases. The CDR3 has 16 amino acids. Germline-derived CDR1 and CDR2 are ENHRY and SYGVKD. V lost 6 bases and J lost 4; bases outside the gene matches: 13. This CDR3 reads CAIRKGQGDQFYGYTF. The CDR3 DNA is TGTGCCATCAGGAAAGGACAGGGCGATCAATTCTATGGCTACACCTTC.

The J gene is TRBJ2-7, the V gene TRBV5-4; 9 positions agree with TRBD1. Germline CDR1 and CDR2: SGHNT and YYREEE (reference sequence). This CDR3 comprises 16 residues. With V trimmed by 3 bases and J by 5 bases, 12 bases remained unmatched. CDR3 loop: CASSSTGGVGVDEQYF. The CDR3 nucleotides read TGTGCCAGCAGCTCCACAGGGGGCGTCGGTGTAGACGAGCAGTACTTC.

This clone has a handful of counts. V gene TRBV2 combines with J gene TRBJ1-1, with 8 bases aligning to TRBD1. This CDR3 is built from 15 residues. Germline V gene sequence: CDR1 SNHLY, CDR2 FYNNEI. After removal of 2 bases from V and 5 bases from J, the junction contained 7 bases not matched to a gene. CDR3 sequence reads: CASSERGQGRTEAFF. In DNA, the CDR3 is TGTGCCAGCAGTGAACGTGGACAGGGTAGGACTGAAGCTTTCTTT.

This clone showed up just a few times. V and J are TRBV7-3 and TRBJ1-1; no firm D call. V lost 5 bases and J lost 1, with 8 bases in between. This CDR3 region has 13 residues. From germline, CDR1 is SGHTA and CDR2 FQGTGA. In DNA, the CDR3 is TGTGCCAGCAGCCCCAACTCGAACACTGAAGCTTTCTTT. Translating it yields CASSPNSNTEAFF.

This chain uses TRBV5-4 with TRBJ2-7, with D possibly matching TRBD2 (7 bases). Germline V gives CDR1 SGHNT, CDR2 YYREEE (reference sequence). This CDR3 spans 16 amino acids. V lost 0 bases to trimming and J lost 5 bases, with 18 bases between them. The DNA for the CDR3 is TGTGCCAGCAGCTTGGAGGCGGGGGCTCTGGGGGACGAGCAGTACTTC. It codes for CASSLEAGALGDEQYF. Complete variable domain (other parts from reference TRBV5-4 and TRBJ2-7): ETGVTQSPTHLIKTRGQQVTLRCSSQSGHNTVSWYQQALGQGPQFIFQYYREEENGRGNFPPRFSGLQFPNYSSELNVNALELDDSALYLCASSLEAGALGDEQYFGPGTRLTVT.

The chain joins TRBV4-1 to TRBJ1-3; no clear D gene. Germline V CDR1 and CDR2: MGHRA, YSYEKL. The CDR3 contains 13 residues. The V end lost 1 base, the J end lost 4 bases, and 5 bases lay between the germline ends. The DNA of the CDR3 is TGCGCCAGCAGCCAAGGTTCAGGAAACACCATATATTTT. Translation gives CASSQGSGNTIYF.

This clone occurred once. The chain is built from TRBV7-2 and TRBJ2-3; 7 nucleotides match TRBD2. V shed 5 bases and J 0 bases; nucleotides not matched to a gene: 8. The V gene's germline CDR1 is SGHTA and CDR2 FQGNSA. This CDR3 spans 16 amino acids. Written as DNA, the CDR3 is TGTGCCAGCAGCCCAGCCTGGCGGGGGAGCACAGATACGCAGTATTTT. Translated: CASSPAWRGSTDTQYF.

The V call is TRBV7-3, the J call TRBJ2-3, with D possibly TRBD1 on 6 matching bases. The CDR3 is 13 amino acids. Trimming stripped 4 bases from V and 3 bases from J, with 8 bases between. CDR1 is SGHTA and CDR2 is FQGTGA in the germline V gene. The CDR3 reads CASSSQGTDTQYF. DNA for the CDR3: TGTGCCAGCAGCTCACAGGGTACAGATACGCAGTATTTT.

In DNA, the CDR3 is TGCGCCAGCAGCTTGGTTTTGGGTGCGGGGAACGAGCAGTTCTTC. Amino acids: CASSLVLGAGNEQFF. V gene TRBV5-1 combines with J gene TRBJ2-1, with a possible D match to TRBD2 (6 bases). The CDR3 is 15 residues long. V gave up 0 bases and J gave up 10 bases, with 17 bases separating them. CDR1 is SGHRS and CDR2 is YFSETQ in the germline V gene.

V is TRBV7-6 and J is TRBJ2-1; no reliable D call. This CDR3 is built from 12 residues. Germline V gives CDR1 SGHVS, CDR2 FNYEAQ. The V end was cut by 4 bases, the J end by 8 bases, with 9 bases between. The CDR3 DNA reads TGTGCCAGCAGCTCGCCGACTTATGAGCAGTTCTTC. Residues: CASSSPTYEQFF.

The chain links TRBV5-4 to TRBJ2-2; maybe TRBD1 (5 bases). The CDR3 runs to 15 residues. Germline CDR1 reads SGHNT; CDR2 reads YYREEE (reference sequence). V lost 6 bases, J lost 2 bases, and 14 bases lay in between. The CDR3 region has the DNA TGTGCCAGCACCCTGGGAAGGGGAAACACCGGGGAGCTGTTTTTT. Translation: CASTLGRGNTGELFF.

This clone was picked up one time. The chain recombines TRBV2 with TRBJ2-7; D uncertain. From germline, CDR1 is SNHLY and CDR2 FYNNEI. This CDR3 region has 11 residues. V was shortened by 2 bases and J by 7 bases, with 6 bases between the two germline ends. The CDR3 sequence is CASSESREQYF. CDR3 coding DNA: TGTGCCAGCAGTGAATCACGGGAGCAGTACTTC.